The 21 T cell receptor beta chains reported below all come from one sample, sequenced in a study. TCRdb redid the calling of the 5' RACE reads with MiXCR, one entry per CDR3 protein. This table has approximately 40,000 distinct CDR3 sequences, around 20% appearing once. The sorted Tregs were CD4+CD25+CD127-/low cells. Source material: Tregs sorted from blood. These TCRs come from a female donor with breast cancer.

This clonotype was observed many times. This chain connects TRBV20-1 to TRBJ2-7, with 12 bases aligning to TRBD2. The CDR3 spans 15 residues. With 0 bases clipped from V and 3 bases from J, the junction kept 3 bases outside the gene matches. Germline CDR1 and CDR2: DFQATT and SNEGSKA (reference sequence). The CDR3 DNA follows: TGCAGTGCTAGAGATACTAGCGGGAGGAACTACGAGCAGTACTTC. Protein sequence: CSARDTSGRNYEQYF.

This clonotype was seen repeatedly, ten times or more. The chain carries TRBV7-9 and TRBJ2-2; no clear D gene. The CDR3 runs to 11 residues. Trimming pared 6 bases from V and 6 bases from J, leaving 5 bases between. CDR1 and CDR2 from the germline V gene are SEHNR and FQNEAQ (reference sequence). The CDR3 spells CASREAGELFF. The DNA of the CDR3 is TGTGCCAGCAGGGAAGCCGGGGAGCTGTTTTTT.

This clonotype was counted a few times. The junction departs from germline at one end; a sequencing error may be responsible. This chain links TRBV6-2 or TRBV6-3 with TRBJ1-2, with 7 positions matching TRBD1. Germline CDR1 MNHEY, CDR2 SVGEGT. There are 14 residues in the CDR3. The chain's CDR3 is CASNLARGSYGYAF. CDR3 DNA sequence: TGTGCCAGCAACTTAGCCAGGGGGAGCTATGGCTACGCCTTC.

The V call is TRBV3-1, the J call TRBJ2-1, with D possibly being TRBD1 or TRBD2 (5 bases each). CDR1 is LGHDT and CDR2 is YNNKEL in the germline V gene (reference sequence). The CDR3 has 16 amino acids. The ends were cut back, 6 bases at V and 6 bases at J, with 21 bases in the middle. The CDR3 loop reads CASSGTQGRGANEQFF. In DNA form, the CDR3 reads TGTGCCAGCAGTGGTACCCAGGGACGGGGAGCCAATGAGCAGTTCTTC.

In the case of this clonotype: A junction end diverges from the germline sequence, so it may reflect a read error. J is TRBJ1-1 and V is TRBV7-9, with D uncertain. The germline CDR1 and CDR2 sequences are SEHNR and FQNEAQ (reference sequence). The CDR3 contains 12 residues. The CDR3 is CASSLSGTEAFF. CDR3 sequence (DNA): TGTGCCAGCAGCTTGTCGGGCACTGAAGCCTTCTTT.

This clonotype turned up a few times. This chain links TRBV7-9 with TRBJ2-3; 13 bases match TRBD2. This CDR3 region has 15 residues. V lost 6 bases, J lost 4 bases, and 4 bases stayed unmatched. Germline CDR1 reads SEHNR; CDR2 reads FQNEAQ (reference sequence). DNA of the CDR3: TGTGCCAGCAGTATAACTAGCGGGAGGGCAGATACGCAGTATTTT. This gives the protein CASSITSGRADTQYF.

Worth noting for this clonotype: One base away lies a much larger clone, so this may be a sequencing read error. The chain joins TRBV12-3 or TRBV12-4 to TRBJ2-3; TRBD2 agrees at 11 bases. The CDR3 has 19 amino acids. CDR3 nucleotides: TGTACCAGCAGTTTACTCAGGTTTAGCGGGAGGGCCCCGACAGATACGCAGTATTTT. Encoded protein: CTSSLLRFSGRAPTDTQYF.

J is TRBJ1-1 and V is TRBV9; maybe TRBD1 (5 bases). This CDR3 comprises 15 residues. The ends were cut back, 1 base at V and 4 bases at J, with 14 bases in the middle. Germline assignment: CDR1 SGDLS and CDR2 YYNGEE. CDR3 loop: CASSVSGGKGTEAFF. For the CDR3, the DNA is TGTGCCAGCAGCGTATCGGGGGGTAAGGGCACTGAAGCTTTCTTT.

CDR3 nucleotides: TGTGCCACCCGAGTCAGGAGTGGGGCCAACGTCCTGACTTTC. Its protein product is CATRVRSGANVLTF. The chain has TRBV28 and TRBJ2-6, with D unclear. Trimming took 10 bases from V and 3 from J, leaving 13 bases between them. The CDR3 runs to 14 residues. Germline CDR1 is MDHEN and CDR2 is SYDVKM.

Remarks on this clonotype: Possible read error: a much larger clone is one base away. This rearrangement joins TRBV7-6 to TRBJ2-5; D gene unclear. Germline CDR1 SGHVS, CDR2 FNYEAQ. Trimming shortened V by 1 base and J by 2 bases, and 20 bases separated the two germline ends. The CDR3 is 18 amino acids. The CDR3 DNA reads TGTGCCAGCAGCTTAGTCGAAATCTCGGTACCTAAGCAAGAGACCCAGTACTTC. This gives the protein CASSLVEISVPKQETQYF.

The rearrangement links TRBV6-6 to TRBJ2-7; TRBD2 might be the D (5 bases). The CDR3 runs to 14 residues. The germline CDR1 and CDR2 sequences are MNHNY and SVGAGI (reference sequence). Trimming took 1 base from V and 3 from J, leaving 10 bases between them. The CDR3 here is CASSYLGRLYEQYF. DNA for the CDR3: TGTGCCAGCAGTTACTTGGGGAGACTCTACGAGCAGTACTTC.

This clonotype has a count of ten or more. This chain connects TRBV20-1 to TRBJ1-1, with no clear D. Germline V gene sequence: CDR1 DFQATT, CDR2 SNEGSKA (reference sequence). V was trimmed by 2 bases and J by 6 bases, leaving 10 bases between them. The CDR3 consists of 12 residues. CDR3 amino acids: CSARPTTSEAFF. Here the CDR3 DNA reads TGCAGTGCTAGACCAACCACCTCTGAAGCTTTCTTT.

The chain couples TRBV4-2 to TRBJ1-5; D remains unclear. V lost 0 bases and J lost 2, with 8 bases in between. The CDR3 is 15 amino acids. Germline loops: CDR1 LGHNA, CDR2 YNFKEQ. CDR3 sequence: CASSQDQWGNQPQHF. In DNA form, the CDR3 reads TGTGCCAGCAGCCAAGATCAATGGGGCAATCAGCCCCAGCATTTT.

This clonotype was observed a few times. The chain recombines TRBV7-3 with TRBJ2-2; 7 nucleotides line up with TRBD2. Germline loops: CDR1 SGHTA, CDR2 FQGTGA. Unmatched junction bases numbered 5, after V lost 4 bases and J lost 6 bases. The CDR3 sequence is 14 residues long. The chain's CDR3 is CASSSGTNPGELFF. The CDR3 DNA sequence: TGTGCCAGCAGCTCTGGGACTAATCCCGGGGAGCTGTTTTTT.

The chain is built from TRBV20-1 and TRBJ2-5; 12 bases align to TRBD2. Germline trimming cut 3 bases from V and 7 bases from J; bases unmatched to any gene: 9. Looked up from germline, CDR1 is DFQATT and CDR2 is SNEGSKA (reference sequence). The CDR3 has 15 amino acids. CDR3 protein: CSASILAGGPGTQYF. In DNA, the CDR3 is TGCAGTGCTAGTATACTAGCGGGAGGCCCCGGGACCCAGTACTTC.

This clonotype was picked up a small number of times. V gene TRBV11-2 combines with J gene TRBJ2-5; 7 bases fit TRBD1. This CDR3 has 14 amino acids. V shed 4 bases, J shed 5 bases, and the junction held 7 bases outside the gene matches. Germline V gene lookup returns CDR1 SGHAT and CDR2 FQNNGV. In DNA form, the CDR3 reads TGTGCCAGCAGCTCCGCAGGGGGTTGGGAGACCCAGTACTTC. Translating gives CASSSAGGWETQYF.

This clonotype has a count of ten or more. The chain joins TRBV6-5 to TRBJ1-6; 8 bases are a match to TRBD1. Trimming took 7 bases from V and 9 from J; bases not matched to a gene: 8. The V gene's germline CDR1 is MNHEY and CDR2 SVGAGI. The CDR3 consists of 14 residues. Here the CDR3 reads CASIDRQGSSPLHF. The CDR3 DNA reads TGTGCCAGCATTGATCGACAGGGGTCTTCACCCCTCCACTTT.

The gene calls are TRBV4-2 and TRBJ1-6; perhaps TRBD1 as D (6 bases). Trimming removed 1 base from V and 0 bases from J, with 13 bases in between. Germline values: CDR1 LGHNA, CDR2 YNFKEQ. The CDR3 totals 18 residues. The CDR3 nucleotides are TGTGCCAGCAGCCAAGCCATCGGGGGGCCCTCCTATAATTCACCCCTCCACTTT. Amino acids: CASSQAIGGPSYNSPLHF.

In its sample, this clonotype was seen many times. The chain couples TRBV20-1 to TRBJ1-5, with D hard to call. This CDR3 contains 12 residues. The V gene's germline CDR1 is DFQATT and CDR2 SNEGSKA (reference sequence). Trimming took off 4 bases at V and 4 bases at J, with 8 bases between the two ends. The CDR3, as DNA: TGCAGTGCTACCCAAGGGAATCAGCCCCAGCATTTT. Its translation is CSATQGNQPQHF.

About this clonotype: A much bigger clone sits one base away, suggesting this may be a read error. This chain connects TRBV7-3 to TRBJ1-2; a possible D gene is TRBD1 (6 bases). V lost 6 bases and J lost 5, with 19 bases in between. The germline V gene encodes CDR1 SGHTA and CDR2 FQGTGA. The length of the CDR3 is 15 residues. CDR3 sequence reads: CASRQGQPVKYGYTF. As DNA, the CDR3 is TGTGCCAGCAGACAAGGACAGCCCGTAAAGTATGGCTACACCTTC.

The chain links TRBV5-5 to TRBJ2-5; no firm D call. Per germline, CDR1 SGHKS and CDR2 YYEKEE (reference sequence). V gave up 4 bases and J gave up 2 bases, with 12 bases separating them. The CDR3 sequence is 14 residues long. The chain's CDR3 is CASSPPVRQETQYF. CDR3 DNA: TGTGCCAGCAGCCCCCCGGTGAGACAAGAGACCCAGTACTTC.